Presented here are 21 T cell receptor beta chains from one specimen sequenced in a study of T cells after yellow fever vaccination (dated by TCRdb to about 2019). The library was built by means of 5' RACE. Sequencing was carried out with an Illumina HiSeq 2500. The public reads were reprocessed in TCRdb via fastp at Q25 and MiXCR, keeping in-frame beta chains. One record per CDR3 amino acid sequence lists the most common genes and DNA. The table for this sample lists roughly 74,000 distinct CDR3 sequences; approximately 6.9% of them were counted only once. The ten largest clones capture 35% to 45% of the sample. Reading the label with the study, this specimen's treatment or condition is: live attenuated yellow fever vaccine strain. The sequencing here drew on CD8+ T cells sorted from PBMCs, taken about 5 days after the first yellow fever vaccination. These receptors all stem from a man between 18 and 35 years old who received the YFV17D yellow fever vaccine.

Many counts were recorded for this clonotype. J is TRBJ2-3 and V is TRBV6-5; D is tentatively TRBD1 or TRBD2 (6 bases each). CDR1 is MNHEY and CDR2 is SVGAGI in the germline V gene. The CDR3 spans 15 residues. V lost 2 bases to trimming and J lost 2 bases, with 11 bases between them. The CDR3 loop is CASSYVGGNTDTQYF. CDR3 DNA: TGTGCCAGCAGTTACGTGGGGGGCAACACAGATACGCAGTATTTT.

The V and J genes are TRBV7-9 and TRBJ1-2; D not resolved. V was trimmed by 5 bases and J by 4 bases, leaving 5 bases between them. The CDR3 is 11 amino acids. CDR1 and CDR2 from the germline V gene are SEHNR and FQNEAQ (reference sequence). The CDR3 nucleotides read TGTGCCAGCAGCGCACCCTATGGCTACACCTTC. It encodes CASSAPYGYTF.

This clonotype was found many times. The CDR3 region is CASSQNRGNNSPLHF. The CDR3 DNA follows: TGCGCCAGCAGCCAGAACAGGGGCAATAATTCACCCCTCCACTTT. This chain uses TRBV4-1 with TRBJ1-6; 7 bases match TRBD1. Germline loops: CDR1 MGHRA, CDR2 YSYEKL. The V segment lost 3 bases and the J segment 5 bases; nucleotides outside the gene matches: 4. The CDR3 length is 15 residues.

The chain recombines TRBV3-1 with TRBJ2-1, with D unclear. The germline gives CDR1 LGHDT, CDR2 YNNKEL (reference sequence). The CDR3 spans 19 residues. The V end was cut by 11 bases, the J end by 3 bases, with 32 bases between. The CDR3 DNA is TGTGCCTCCAGCAAGCATATCAGTGAGACAAGCGAGTTCTACAATGAGCAGTTCTTC. This sequence encodes CASSKHISETSEFYNEQFF.

This clonotype was picked up a small number of times. This may be a read error: a much more frequent sequence differs by one nucleotide. The chain carries TRBV3-1 and TRBJ2-1; D is possibly TRBD1 or TRBD2 (5 bases each). The CDR3 extends over 13 amino acids. The ends were cut back, 5 bases at V and 10 bases at J, with 15 bases in the middle. Germline V gene sequence: CDR1 LGHDT, CDR2 YNNKEL (reference sequence). The CDR3 region has the DNA TGTGCCAGCAGCAGGGGTCGGGGCCCCGAGCAGTTCTTC. This gives the protein CASSRGRGPEQFF.

This clonotype was observed a handful of times. CDR3 bases: TGTGCCAGCAGGACGGACCTTGCTAACTATGGCTACACCTTC. Residues: CASRTDLANYGYTF. This rearrangement joins TRBV5-4 to TRBJ1-2; D is uncertain. Trimming took off 5 bases at V and 0 bases at J, with 11 bases between the two ends. Per germline, CDR1 SGHNT and CDR2 YYREEE (reference sequence). The CDR3 is 14 residues long. The full variable domain, completed using reference TRBV5-4 and TRBJ1-2, is ETGVTQSPTHLIKTRGQQVTLRCSSQSGHNTVSWYQQALGQGPQFIFQYYREEENGRGNFPPRFSGLQFPNYSSELNVNALELDDSALYLCASRTDLANYGYTFGSGTRLTVV.

There are a few counts of this clonotype. The rearrangement uses TRBV29-1 and TRBJ1-2; D call uncertain. Germline loops: CDR1 SQVTM, CDR2 ANQGSEA. The germline V and J ends were trimmed by 3 bases and 2 bases, with 4 bases remaining between them. The CDR3 loop spans 11 amino acids. In nucleotides, the CDR3 is TGCAGCGTTGACAGAAACTATGGCTACACCTTC. It yields the protein CSVDRNYGYTF. Variable domain in full (rest from reference TRBV29-1 and TRBJ1-2): SAVISQKPSRDICQRGTSLTIQCQVDSQVTMMFWYRQQPGQSLTLIATANQGSEATYESGFVIDKFPISRPNLTFSTLTVSNMSPEDSSIYLCSVDRNYGYTFGSGTRLTVV.

This clonotype was picked up many times. The genes are TRBV7-9 and TRBJ1-6; 9 nucleotides align to TRBD1. The CDR3 is 15 amino acids. Germline-derived CDR1 and CDR2 are SEHNR and FQNEAQ (reference sequence). J lost 7 bases, V lost 2 bases, and 3 bases had no gene match. CDR3 DNA: TGTGCCAGCAGCTTATACGGACAGGGGAATTCACCCCTCCACTTT. Its translation is CASSLYGQGNSPLHF. Filled out from reference TRBV7-9 and TRBJ1-6, the complete variable domain reads DTGVSQNPRHKITKRGQNVTFRCDPISEHNRLYWYRQTLGQGPEFLTYFQNEAQLEKSRLLSDRFSAERPKGSFSTLEIQRTEQGDSAMYLCASSLYGQGNSPLHFGNGTRLTVT.

This clonotype was seen at least ten times. This chain joins TRBV12-3 or TRBV12-4 and TRBJ2-1; 8 nucleotides line up with TRBD2. The CDR3 length is 16 residues. Germline trimming cut 4 bases from V and 4 bases from J; bases unmatched to any gene: 9. CDR3 protein: CASSWGLVDQYNEQFF. The DNA of the CDR3 is TGTGCCAGCAGTTGGGGACTAGTGGACCAATACAATGAGCAGTTCTTC.

This clonotype was counted only a few times. The V and J genes are TRBV7-6 and TRBJ2-3; a weak D match, TRBD1 (6 bases). Trimming took off 5 bases at V and 0 bases at J, with 21 bases between the two ends. This CDR3 is 18 amino acids long. Germline loops: CDR1 SGHVS, CDR2 FNYEAQ. The CDR3 DNA reads as TGTGCCAGCAGCCGAAGGCCAGGACAGCGATCTAGCACAGATACGCAGTATTTT. Residues: CASSRRPGQRSSTDTQYF. The full variable domain, in which reference TRBV7-6 and TRBJ2-3 provide the parts outside the CDR3, is GAGVSQSPRYKVTKRGQDVALRCDPISGHVSLYWYRQALGQGPEFLTYFNYEAQQDKSGLPNDRFSAERPEGSISTLTIQRTEQRDSAMYRCASSRRPGQRSSTDTQYFGPGTRLTVL.

This CDR3 reads CASCRGQGAEAFF. DNA of the CDR3: TGTGCCAGCTGCCGAGGACAGGGGGCTGAAGCTTTCTTT. The gene calls are TRBV3-1 and TRBJ1-1; 10 bases map to TRBD1. The CDR3 covers 13 residues. The V gene end was trimmed by 8 bases and the J gene end by 6 bases; junction bases not matched to a gene: 6. The germline V gene has CDR1 LGHDT and CDR2 YNNKEL (reference sequence).

This clonotype was picked up many times. The chain links TRBV6-5 to TRBJ1-4; D is unclear. CDR1 and CDR2 (germline): MNHEY, SVGAGI. The CDR3 length is 16 residues. Trimming shortened V by 2 bases and J by 0 bases, and 10 bases separated the two germline ends. The CDR3 sequence is CASSYERPPTNEKLFF. The CDR3 DNA reads as TGTGCCAGCAGTTACGAACGGCCCCCAACTAATGAAAAACTGTTTTTT.

This clonotype has a handful of counts. The chain carries TRBV27 and TRBJ1-2, with D possibly being TRBD1 (5 bases). Germline CDR1 and CDR2: MNHEY and SMNVEV (reference sequence). The CDR3 contains 15 residues. The V and J ends lost 5 bases and 5 bases respectively, with 18 bases between them. CDR3 sequence reads: CASSARGGRPYGYTF. The CDR3 DNA follows: TGTGCCAGCAGTGCTCGCGGGGGACGGCCGTATGGCTACACCTTC.

A few counts support this clonotype. For the CDR3, the DNA is TGTGCCAGCAGTTACTCCCAATATCAGCCCCAGCATTTT. Translated: CASSYSQYQPQHF. V and J are TRBV6-2 or TRBV6-3 and TRBJ1-5; D is undetermined. V was shortened by 0 bases and J by 5 bases, with 5 bases between the two germline ends. CDR3 length equals 13 residues. Germline V gene lookup returns CDR1 MNHEY and CDR2 SVGEGT.

V is TRBV29-1 and J is TRBJ2-7; 8 bases are shared with TRBD1. Unmatched junction bases numbered 8, after V lost 4 bases and J lost 0 bases. From germline, CDR1 is SQVTM and CDR2 ANQGSEA. The CDR3 runs to 15 residues. The CDR3 region is CSVAWDRRSSYEQYF. CDR3 sequence (DNA): TGCAGCGTTGCCTGGGACAGGCGTAGCTCCTACGAGCAGTACTTC.

This clonotype was counted ten times or more. The chain is built from TRBV29-1 and TRBJ2-3; D unclear. Germline CDR1 reads SQVTM; CDR2 reads ANQGSEA. Trimming took 8 bases from V and 2 from J, leaving 8 bases between them. This CDR3 comprises 11 residues. Here the CDR3 reads CSSLYTDTQYF. The CDR3 nucleotides read TGCAGCTCGTTGTACACAGATACGCAGTATTTT.

The V gene is TRBV5-6, the J gene TRBJ1-5; 9 bases match TRBD1. V shed 4 bases and J 5 bases; nucleotides not matched to a gene: 19. The CDR3 consists of 19 residues. Germline V lookup: CDR1 SGHDT, CDR2 YYEEEE. The CDR3 reads CASSVYLRDREVTDQPQHF. CDR3 bases: TGTGCCAGCAGCGTCTACCTCCGGGACAGGGAGGTCACGGATCAGCCCCAGCATTTT.

The J gene is TRBJ1-6, the V gene TRBV20-1; TRBD1 might be the D (6 bases). Looked up from germline, CDR1 is DFQATT and CDR2 is SNEGSKA (reference sequence). The CDR3 consists of 14 residues. V was trimmed by 4 bases and J by 10 bases, leaving 17 bases between them. In DNA form, the CDR3 reads TGCAGTGCTACCCGGGGGCAGGGAGGCTCACCCCTCCACTTT. As protein: CSATRGQGGSPLHF.

The chain is built from TRBV25-1 and TRBJ2-4; D might be TRBD1 (5 bases). CDR1 is MGHDK and CDR2 is SYGVNS in the germline V gene. This CDR3 spans 13 amino acids. V was pared by 4 bases and J by 2 bases, with 6 bases between. CDR3 residues: CASSGGTKNIQYF. The DNA for the CDR3 is TGTGCCAGCAGTGGGGGCACCAAAAACATTCAGTACTTC. Based on the CDR3 plus reference TRBV25-1 and TRBJ2-4, the full variable domain is EADIYQTPRYLVIGTGKKITLECSQTMGHDKMYWYQQDPGMELHLIHYSYGVNSTEKGDLSSESTVSRIRTEHFPLTLESARPSHTSQYLCASSGGTKNIQYFGAGTRLSVL.

This clonotype was recorded at least ten times. The V and J genes are TRBV5-4 and TRBJ1-1; 10 bases agree with TRBD1. CDR1 and CDR2 (germline): SGHNT, YYREEE (reference sequence). CDR3 length equals 15 residues. V shed 2 bases, J shed 4 bases, and the junction held 5 bases outside the gene matches. The chain's CDR3 is CASSFWDRGITEAFF. The CDR3 bases are TGTGCCAGCAGCTTCTGGGACAGGGGAATCACTGAAGCTTTCTTT.

There are a few counts of this clonotype. V gene TRBV4-1 combines with J gene TRBJ1-1; D is ambiguous. CDR1 is MGHRA and CDR2 is YSYEKL in the germline V gene. V was shortened by 1 base and J by 1 base, with 10 bases between the two germline ends. The CDR3 has 15 amino acids. CDR3 in DNA: TGCGCCAGCAGCCAAGTAATCCATGCGAACACTGAAGCTTTCTTT. This gives the protein CASSQVIHANTEAFF.